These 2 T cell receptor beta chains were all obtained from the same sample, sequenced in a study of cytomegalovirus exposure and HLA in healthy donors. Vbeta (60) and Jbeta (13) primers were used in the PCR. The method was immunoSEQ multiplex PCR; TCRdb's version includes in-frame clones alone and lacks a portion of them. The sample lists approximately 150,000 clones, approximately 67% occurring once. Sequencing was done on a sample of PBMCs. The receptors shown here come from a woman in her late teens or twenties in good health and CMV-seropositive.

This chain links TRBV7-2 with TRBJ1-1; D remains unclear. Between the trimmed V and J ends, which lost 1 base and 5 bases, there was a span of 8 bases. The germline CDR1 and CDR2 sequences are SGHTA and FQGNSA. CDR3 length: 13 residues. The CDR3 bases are TGTGCCAGCAGCTTAGGGCCGAGGACTGAAGCTTTCTTT. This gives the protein CASSLGPRTEAFF. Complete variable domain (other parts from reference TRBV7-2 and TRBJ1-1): GAGVSQSPSNKVTEKGKDVELRCDPISGHTALYWYRQSLGQGLEFLIYFQGNSAPDKSGLPSDRFSAERTGGSVSTLTIQRTQQEDSAVYLCASSLGPRTEAFFGQGTRLTVV.

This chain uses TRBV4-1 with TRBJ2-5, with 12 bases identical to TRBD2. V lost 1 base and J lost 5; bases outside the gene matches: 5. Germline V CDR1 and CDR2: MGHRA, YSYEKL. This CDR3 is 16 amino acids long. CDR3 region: CASSQVALAGGETQYF. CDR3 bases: TGCGCCAGCAGCCAAGTCGCTCTAGCGGGAGGGGAGACCCAGTACTTC.